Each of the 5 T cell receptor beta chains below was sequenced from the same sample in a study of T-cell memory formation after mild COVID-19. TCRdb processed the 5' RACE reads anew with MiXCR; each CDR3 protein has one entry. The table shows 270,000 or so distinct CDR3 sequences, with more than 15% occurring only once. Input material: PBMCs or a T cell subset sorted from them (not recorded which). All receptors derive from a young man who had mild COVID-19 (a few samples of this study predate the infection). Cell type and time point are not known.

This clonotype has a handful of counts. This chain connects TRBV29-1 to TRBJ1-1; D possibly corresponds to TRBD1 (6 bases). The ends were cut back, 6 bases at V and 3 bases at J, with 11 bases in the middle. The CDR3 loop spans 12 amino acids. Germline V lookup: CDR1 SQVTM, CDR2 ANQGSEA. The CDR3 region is CSVSRGDTEAFF. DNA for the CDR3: TGCAGCGTATCCAGGGGAGACACTGAAGCTTTCTTT.

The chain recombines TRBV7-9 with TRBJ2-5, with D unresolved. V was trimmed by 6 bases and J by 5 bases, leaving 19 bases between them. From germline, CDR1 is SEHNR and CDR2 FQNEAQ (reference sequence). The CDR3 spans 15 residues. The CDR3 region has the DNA TGTGCCAGCAGTTCTGAACTCGTTCGGTGGGAGACCCAGTACTTC. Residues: CASSSELVRWETQYF.

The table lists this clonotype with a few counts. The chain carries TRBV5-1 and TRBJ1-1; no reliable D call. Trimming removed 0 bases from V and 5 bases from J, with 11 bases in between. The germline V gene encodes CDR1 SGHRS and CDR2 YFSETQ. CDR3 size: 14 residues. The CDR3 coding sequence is TGCGCCAGCAGCTTGGCCGTGGGTGGGACTGAAGCTTTCTTT. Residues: CASSLAVGGTEAFF.

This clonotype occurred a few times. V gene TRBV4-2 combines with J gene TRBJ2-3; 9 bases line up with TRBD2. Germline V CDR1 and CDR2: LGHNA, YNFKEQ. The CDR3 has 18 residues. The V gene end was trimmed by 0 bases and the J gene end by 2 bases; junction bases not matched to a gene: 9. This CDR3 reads CASSQEGPGLALTDTQYF. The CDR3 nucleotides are TGTGCCAGCAGCCAAGAGGGGCCGGGACTAGCACTCACAGATACGCAGTATTTT.

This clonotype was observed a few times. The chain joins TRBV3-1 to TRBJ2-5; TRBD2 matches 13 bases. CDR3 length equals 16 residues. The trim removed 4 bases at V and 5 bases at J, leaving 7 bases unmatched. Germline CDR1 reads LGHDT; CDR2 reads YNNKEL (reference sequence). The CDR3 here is CASSPRTSGGRETQYF. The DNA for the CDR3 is TGTGCCAGCAGCCCTCGGACTAGCGGGGGAAGGGAGACCCAGTACTTC.